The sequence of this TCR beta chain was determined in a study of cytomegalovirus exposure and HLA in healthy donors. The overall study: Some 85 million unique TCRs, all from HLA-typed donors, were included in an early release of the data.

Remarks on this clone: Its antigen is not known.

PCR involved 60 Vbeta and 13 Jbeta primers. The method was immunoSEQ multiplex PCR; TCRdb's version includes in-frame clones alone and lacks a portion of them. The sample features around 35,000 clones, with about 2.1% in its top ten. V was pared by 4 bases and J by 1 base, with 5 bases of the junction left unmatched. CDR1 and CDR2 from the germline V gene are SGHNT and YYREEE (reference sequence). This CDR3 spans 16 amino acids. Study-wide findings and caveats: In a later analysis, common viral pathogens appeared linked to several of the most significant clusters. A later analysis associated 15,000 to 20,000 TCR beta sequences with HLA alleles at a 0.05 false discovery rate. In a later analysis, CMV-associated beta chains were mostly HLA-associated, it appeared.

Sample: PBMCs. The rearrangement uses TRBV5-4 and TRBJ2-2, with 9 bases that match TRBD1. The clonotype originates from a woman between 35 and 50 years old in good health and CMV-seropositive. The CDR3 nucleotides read TGTGCCAGCAGCCTCGGACAGGGGCGGAACACCGGGGAGCTGTTTTTT. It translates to CASSLGQGRNTGELFF.